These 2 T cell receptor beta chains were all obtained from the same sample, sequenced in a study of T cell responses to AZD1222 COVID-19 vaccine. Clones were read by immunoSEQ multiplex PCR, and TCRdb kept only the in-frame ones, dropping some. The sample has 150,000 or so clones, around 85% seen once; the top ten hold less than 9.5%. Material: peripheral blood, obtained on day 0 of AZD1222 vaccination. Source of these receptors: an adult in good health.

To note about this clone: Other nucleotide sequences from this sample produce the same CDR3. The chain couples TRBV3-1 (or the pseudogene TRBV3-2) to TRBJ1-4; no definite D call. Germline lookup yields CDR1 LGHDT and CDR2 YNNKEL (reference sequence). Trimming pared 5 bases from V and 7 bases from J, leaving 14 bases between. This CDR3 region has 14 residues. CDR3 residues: CASSFGGWSEKLFF. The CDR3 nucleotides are TGTGCCAGCAGCTTCGGAGGGTGGAGTGAAAAACTGTTTTTT.

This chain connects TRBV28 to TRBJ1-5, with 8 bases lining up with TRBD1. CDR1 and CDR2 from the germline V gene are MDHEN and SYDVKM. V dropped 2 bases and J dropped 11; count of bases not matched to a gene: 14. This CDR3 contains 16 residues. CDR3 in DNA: TGTGCCAGCAGTTTAAGGGGGACAGGCGAATCGTGGGCCCAGCATTTT. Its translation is CASSLRGTGESWAQHF.